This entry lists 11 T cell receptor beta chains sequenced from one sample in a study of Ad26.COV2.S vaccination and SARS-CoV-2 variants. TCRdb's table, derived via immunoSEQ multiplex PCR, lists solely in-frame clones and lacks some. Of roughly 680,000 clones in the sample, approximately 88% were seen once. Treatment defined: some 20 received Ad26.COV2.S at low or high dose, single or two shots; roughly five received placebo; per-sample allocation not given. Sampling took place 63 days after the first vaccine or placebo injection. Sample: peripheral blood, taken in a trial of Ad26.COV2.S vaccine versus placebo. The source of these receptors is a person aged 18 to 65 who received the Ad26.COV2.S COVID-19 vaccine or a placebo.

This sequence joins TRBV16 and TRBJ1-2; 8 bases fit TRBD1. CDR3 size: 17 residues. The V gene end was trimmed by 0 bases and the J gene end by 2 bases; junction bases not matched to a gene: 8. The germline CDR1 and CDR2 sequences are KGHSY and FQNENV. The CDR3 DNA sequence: TGTGCCAGCAGCCAATCGGTCGGACAGGGAAAGAACTATGGCTACACCTTC. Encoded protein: CASSQSVGQGKNYGYTF. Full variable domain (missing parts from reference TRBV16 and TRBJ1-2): GEEVAQTPKHLVRGEGQKAKLYCAPIKGHSYVFWYQQVLKNEFKFLISFQNENVFDETGMPKERFSAKCLPNSPCSLEIQATKLEDSAVYFCASSQSVGQGKNYGYTFGSGTRLTVV.

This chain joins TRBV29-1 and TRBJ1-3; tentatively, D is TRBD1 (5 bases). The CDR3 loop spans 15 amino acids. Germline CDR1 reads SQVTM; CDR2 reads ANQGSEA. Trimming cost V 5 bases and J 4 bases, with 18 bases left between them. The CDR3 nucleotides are TGCAGCGTTCGGGCCTCCAGGGCCGCGGGAAACACCATATATTTT. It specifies CSVRASRAAGNTIYF.

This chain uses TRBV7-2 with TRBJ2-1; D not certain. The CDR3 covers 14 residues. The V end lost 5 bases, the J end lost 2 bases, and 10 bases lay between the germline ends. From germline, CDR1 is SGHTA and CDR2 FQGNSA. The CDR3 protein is CASSPDTAYNEQFF. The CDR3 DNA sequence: TGTGCCAGCAGCCCGGATACAGCCTACAATGAGCAGTTCTTC.

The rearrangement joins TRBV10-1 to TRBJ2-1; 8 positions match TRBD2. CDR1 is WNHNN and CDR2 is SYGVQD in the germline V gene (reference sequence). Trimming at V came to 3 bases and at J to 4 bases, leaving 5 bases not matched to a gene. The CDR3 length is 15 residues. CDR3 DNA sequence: TGCGCCAGCAGTGAAGGCGCTAGCGGGTACAATGAGCAGTTCTTC. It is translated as CASSEGASGYNEQFF.

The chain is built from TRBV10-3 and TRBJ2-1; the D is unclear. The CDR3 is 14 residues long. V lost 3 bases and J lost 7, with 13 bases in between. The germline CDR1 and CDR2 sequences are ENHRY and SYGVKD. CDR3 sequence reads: CAISENLPENEQFF. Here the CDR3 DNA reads TGTGCCATCAGTGAAAACTTACCGGAAAATGAGCAGTTCTTC.

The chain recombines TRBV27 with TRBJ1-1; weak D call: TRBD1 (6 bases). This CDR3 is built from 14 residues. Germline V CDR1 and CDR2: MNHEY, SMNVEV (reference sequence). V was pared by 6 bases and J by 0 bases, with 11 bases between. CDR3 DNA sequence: TGTGCCAGCAGGATACAGGGAATGAACACTGAAGCTTTCTTT. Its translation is CASRIQGMNTEAFF.

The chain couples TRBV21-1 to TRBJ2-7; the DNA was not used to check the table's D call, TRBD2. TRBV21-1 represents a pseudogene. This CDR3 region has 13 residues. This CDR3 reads CASRSDSSYEQYF. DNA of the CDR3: TGTGCCAGCAGATCCGATAGCTCCTACGAGCAGTACTTC.

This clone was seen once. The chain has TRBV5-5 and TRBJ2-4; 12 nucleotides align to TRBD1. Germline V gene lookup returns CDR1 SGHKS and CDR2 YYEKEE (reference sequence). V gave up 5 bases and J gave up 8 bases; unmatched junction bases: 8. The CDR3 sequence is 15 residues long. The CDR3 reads CASSSGTGGAYIQYF. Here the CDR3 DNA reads TGTGCCAGCAGTTCCGGGACAGGGGGCGCATACATTCAGTACTTC.

The CDR3 reads CAWSVHARTLHF. The DNA for the CDR3 is TGTGCCTGGAGTGTACATGCTCGGACCCTCCACTTT. The rearrangement uses TRBV30 and TRBJ1-6; unclear D gene. This CDR3 region has 12 residues. Trimming left V 0 bases short and J 14 bases short, with 11 bases between. The germline V gene encodes CDR1 GTSNPN and CDR2 SVGIG (reference sequence).

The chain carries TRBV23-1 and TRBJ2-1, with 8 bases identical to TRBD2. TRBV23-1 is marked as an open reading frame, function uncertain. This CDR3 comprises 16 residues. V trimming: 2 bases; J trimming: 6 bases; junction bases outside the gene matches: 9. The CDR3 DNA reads TGCGCCAGCAGTCAAAGTCAGCGGGGGATCCCCAATGAGCAGTTCTTC. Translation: CASSQSQRGIPNEQFF.

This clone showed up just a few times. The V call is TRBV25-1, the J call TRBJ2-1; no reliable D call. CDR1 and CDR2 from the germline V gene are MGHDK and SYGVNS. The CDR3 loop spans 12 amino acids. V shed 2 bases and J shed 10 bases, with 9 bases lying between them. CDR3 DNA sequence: TGTGCCAGCAGTGAAAGTGAATGGGAGCAGTTCTTC. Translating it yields CASSESEWEQFF.